The next 32 T cell receptor beta chains were all read from a single sample in a study of radiation and T cells in renal cell carcinoma. Time point defined: baseline pretreatment blood. The treatment is: 15 Gy SBRT to primary tumor, nephrectomy 4 weeks later. Libraries were prepared by immunoSEQ multiplex PCR; TCRdb keeps only in-frame clonotypes and omits some of them. The sample lists around 140,000 clones, roughly 85% occurring once. The material was blood, obtained from a patient whose treatment included radiotherapy and nephrectomy. The receptors derive from a woman aged 45-59 years with renal cell carcinoma.

This clone was counted between two and nine times. The chain combines TRBV6-5 with TRBJ1-1; D may be TRBD1 (5 bases). Germline assignment: CDR1 MNHEY and CDR2 SVGAGI. Trimming removed 5 bases at V and 0 bases at J, with 10 bases between. The CDR3 is 14 amino acids. This chain's CDR3 is CASSPDTVNTEAFF. CDR3 sequence (DNA): TGTGCCAGCAGTCCGGACACGGTGAACACTGAAGCTTTCTTT.

The chain is built from TRBV5-1 and TRBJ2-3, with unresolved D. Trimming pared 3 bases from V and 2 bases from J, leaving 4 bases between. From germline, CDR1 is SGHRS and CDR2 YFSETQ. The CDR3 runs to 12 residues. As DNA, the CDR3 is TGCGCCAGCAGCTGGGACACAGATACGCAGTATTTT. Residues: CASSWDTDTQYF.

V is TRBV27 and J is TRBJ1-5; D unclear. Per germline, CDR1 MNHEY and CDR2 SMNVEV (reference sequence). CDR3 length equals 15 residues. V lost 6 bases to trimming and J lost 1 base, with 13 bases between them. The CDR3, as DNA: TGTGCCAGCAGGCTGAGCCGGGGAAGCAATCAGCCCCAGCATTTT. It yields the protein CASRLSRGSNQPQHF.

The V and J genes are TRBV9 and TRBJ1-4, with a tentative D call TRBD1 (6 bases). V was trimmed by 3 bases and J by 8 bases, leaving 8 bases between them. Germline assignment: CDR1 SGDLS and CDR2 YYNGEE. This CDR3 has 12 residues. CDR3 nucleotides: TGTGCCAGCAGCGGTGGACAGGAAAAACTGTTTTTT. Amino acid sequence: CASSGGQEKLFF.

This clone occurred once. The chain links TRBV11-2 to TRBJ2-7; 10 bases agree with TRBD2. Losses at the gene ends were 0 bases for V and 0 bases for J; bases not matched to a gene: 11. This CDR3 has 19 residues. Germline V CDR1 and CDR2: SGHAT, FQNNGV. The CDR3 spells CASSLDRKREGLGSYEQYF. The CDR3 nucleotides read TGTGCCAGCAGCTTAGATAGGAAGCGGGAGGGCCTCGGCTCCTACGAGCAGTACTTC.

This chain joins TRBV4-3 and TRBJ1-6; D is undetermined. Trimming left V 3 bases short and J 0 bases short, with 12 bases between. Per the germline V gene, CDR1 is LGHNA and CDR2 is YSLEER. This CDR3 region has 17 residues. In nucleotides, the CDR3 is TGCGCCAGCAGCCAGGGAGGAGGAGACTCCTATAATTCACCCCTCCACTTT. Translation: CASSQGGGDSYNSPLHF.

The J gene is TRBJ2-1, the V gene TRBV7-9, with 13 bases fitting TRBD2. The CDR3 extends over 15 amino acids. Germline loops: CDR1 SEHNR, CDR2 FQNEAQ (reference sequence). Trimming removed 5 bases from V and 14 bases from J; junction bases left unmatched: 12. CDR3 nucleotides: TGTGCCAGCAGCCCCACGGGACTAGCGGGACTGGAGGAGTTCTTC. Translation: CASSPTGLAGLEEFF.

The sample holds one count of this clone. The chain employs TRBV28 and TRBJ1-5; 9 bases are a match to TRBD1. Germline trimming cut 10 bases from V and 5 bases from J; bases unmatched to any gene: 6. CDR3 length equals 13 residues. CDR1 MDHEN and CDR2 SYDVKM come from the germline V gene. CDR3 in amino acids: CATETGGDQPQHF. Written as DNA, the CDR3 is TGTGCCACGGAGACAGGGGGTGATCAGCCCCAGCATTTT.

The rearrangement uses TRBV6-6 and TRBJ1-5; no clear D. Germline CDR1 reads MNHNY; CDR2 reads SVGAGI (reference sequence). This CDR3 contains 14 residues. The germline V and J ends were trimmed by 7 bases and 7 bases, with 17 bases remaining between them. The CDR3 region is CASTTDRVAQPQHF. DNA of the CDR3: TGTGCCAGCACCACCGACCGAGTGGCCCAGCCCCAGCATTTT.

The chain carries TRBV7-9 and TRBJ1-2, with 9 bases that match TRBD1. J lost 4 bases, V lost 5 bases, and 8 bases had no gene match. Germline-derived CDR1 and CDR2 are SEHNR and FQNEAQ (reference sequence). This CDR3 is built from 15 residues. The CDR3 bases are TGTGCCAGCAGCCTAAGTCCGACAGGGGGCTATGGCTACACCTTC. It codes for CASSLSPTGGYGYTF.

The chain employs TRBV5-1 and TRBJ1-5, with D possibly matching TRBD1 (5 bases). The V gene's germline CDR1 is SGHRS and CDR2 YFSETQ. Trimming left V 4 bases short and J 5 bases short, with 13 bases between. The CDR3 loop spans 14 amino acids. The CDR3: CASSLDSLDQPQHF. The CDR3 DNA follows: TGCGCCAGCAGCCTCGACAGCCTGGATCAGCCCCAGCATTTT. Looking up the rest from reference TRBV5-1 and TRBJ1-5 gives the full variable domain: KAGVTQTPRYLIKTRGQQVTLSCSPISGHRSVSWYQQTPGQGLQFLFEYFSETQRNKGNFPGRFSGRQFSNSRSEMNVSTLELGDSALYLCASSLDSLDQPQHFGDGTRLSIL.

This rearrangement joins TRBV19 to TRBJ1-5, with D unclear. Per germline, CDR1 LNHDA and CDR2 SQIVND (reference sequence). The CDR3 runs to 16 residues. The germline V and J ends were trimmed by 8 bases and 0 bases, with 17 bases remaining between them. The CDR3 coding sequence is TGTGCCAGTCGGAGAGGGCACGCCTATAGCAATCAGCCCCAGCATTTT. Protein sequence: CASRRGHAYSNQPQHF. The full variable domain, completed using reference TRBV19 and TRBJ1-5, is DGGITQSPKYLFRKEGQNVTLSCEQNLNHDAMYWYRQDPGQGLRLIYYSQIVNDFQKGDIAEGYSVSREKKESFPLTVTSAQKNPTAFYLCASRRGHAYSNQPQHFGDGTRLSIL.

In this sample, this clone turned up once. The rearrangement joins TRBV29-1 to TRBJ2-6; D tentatively reads TRBD1 or TRBD2 (6 bases each). The CDR3 runs 15 residues. V lost 3 bases, J lost 3 bases, and 12 bases lay in between. Germline assignment: CDR1 SQVTM and CDR2 ANQGSEA. The CDR3 DNA reads TGCAGCGTTGAGGCACAGGGAGGTGGGGCCAACGTCCTGACTTTC. Translated: CSVEAQGGGANVLTF. Complete variable domain (other parts from reference TRBV29-1 and TRBJ2-6): SAVISQKPSRDICQRGTSLTIQCQVDSQVTMMFWYRQQPGQSLTLIATANQGSEATYESGFVIDKFPISRPNLTFSTLTVSNMSPEDSSIYLCSVEAQGGGANVLTFGAGSRLTVL.

This chain joins TRBV4-3 and TRBJ2-7; D possibly corresponds to TRBD1 (7 bases). V dropped 1 base and J dropped 4 bases, with 11 bases sitting between them. This CDR3 comprises 14 residues. CDR1 is LGHNA and CDR2 is YSLEER in the germline V gene. The CDR3 DNA reads as TGCGCCAGCAGCCAAGCGACAGGGAGGTACGAGCAGTACTTC. Protein sequence: CASSQATGRYEQYF.

The chain carries TRBV4-3 and TRBJ2-1; D may be TRBD2 (7 bases). The V gene's germline CDR1 is LGHNA and CDR2 YSLEER. Trimming took off 10 bases at V and 4 bases at J, with 17 bases between the two ends. CDR3 length: 14 residues. The CDR3: CATGGGESYNEQFF. The CDR3 bases are TGCGCCACCGGAGGGGGGGAGAGTTACAATGAGCAGTTCTTC.

This clone was picked up a small number of times. This chain connects TRBV28 to TRBJ2-2; tentatively, D is TRBD1 (6 bases). In germline, CDR1 is MDHEN, CDR2 SYDVKM. Trimming pared 4 bases from V and 4 bases from J, leaving 13 bases between. The CDR3 covers 15 residues. DNA for the CDR3: TGTGCCAGCAGTTGGAGCAGGGGAGTCACCGGGGAGCTGTTTTTT. Its protein is CASSWSRGVTGELFF.

The chain employs TRBV5-6 and TRBJ2-2, with a possible D match to TRBD2 (6 bases). The CDR3 covers 16 residues. V lost 5 bases and J 5 bases, leaving 19 bases between the germline ends. Germline lookup yields CDR1 SGHDT and CDR2 YYEEEE. CDR3 bases: TGTGCCAGCAGGGACCTTCGGGACTTAAGAACCGGGGAGCTGTTTTTT. Translation gives CASRDLRDLRTGELFF.

The V and J genes are TRBV20-1 and TRBJ1-2; D perhaps matches TRBD1 (6 bases). The CDR3 covers 11 residues. Trimming pared 5 bases from V and 6 bases from J, leaving 10 bases between. Germline assignment: CDR1 DFQATT and CDR2 SNEGSKA (reference sequence). The CDR3 DNA sequence: TGCAGTGCTCGGGCAGGGGATGGCTACACCTTC. Its translation: CSARAGDGYTF.

This sequence joins TRBV5-1 and TRBJ1-2, with D hard to call. Germline V CDR1 and CDR2: SGHRS, YFSETQ. The CDR3 extends over 15 amino acids. V lost 6 bases to trimming and J lost 7 bases, with 22 bases between them. The CDR3 bases are TGCGCCAGCAAGGGATCCCGGACCTCGGGAGTTGGCTACACCTTC. Amino acids: CASKGSRTSGVGYTF. The full variable domain, completed using reference TRBV5-1 and TRBJ1-2, is KAGVTQTPRYLIKTRGQQVTLSCSPISGHRSVSWYQQTPGQGLQFLFEYFSETQRNKGNFPGRFSGRQFSNSRSEMNVSTLELGDSALYLCASKGSRTSGVGYTFGSGTRLTVV.

This sequence joins TRBV7-9 and TRBJ1-4, with D unclear. The CDR3 loop spans 18 amino acids. The V gene's germline CDR1 is SEHNR and CDR2 FQNEAQ (reference sequence). V was cut by 5 bases and J by 8 bases, with 27 bases left in between. Here the CDR3 DNA reads TGTGCCAGCAGCCCCCGCGGTGGCCCCTATATACGGGGAGAAAAACTGTTTTTT. Translation: CASSPRGGPYIRGEKLFF.

The chain couples TRBV5-1 to TRBJ2-7; perhaps TRBD1 as D (6 bases). The CDR3 runs to 15 residues. Germline CDR1 reads SGHRS; CDR2 reads YFSETQ. V shed 1 base and J shed 1 base, with 12 bases lying between them. For the CDR3, the DNA is TGCGCCAGCAGCTTGTTGGGGGCAAGTTCCTACGAGCAGTACTTC. Its protein is CASSLLGASSYEQYF. Based on the CDR3 plus reference TRBV5-1 and TRBJ2-7, the full variable domain is KAGVTQTPRYLIKTRGQQVTLSCSPISGHRSVSWYQQTPGQGLQFLFEYFSETQRNKGNFPGRFSGRQFSNSRSEMNVSTLELGDSALYLCASSLLGASSYEQYFGPGTRLTVT.

V gene TRBV2 combines with J gene TRBJ1-4, with D maybe TRBD1 (5 bases). CDR1 is SNHLY and CDR2 is FYNNEI in the germline V gene. V shed 7 bases and J shed 5 bases, with 11 bases lying between them. The CDR3 totals 13 residues. CDR3: CASKDNWNEKLFF. The CDR3 DNA is TGTGCCAGCAAGGACAATTGGAATGAAAAACTGTTTTTT.

This clone was recorded only once. The genes are TRBV7-9 and TRBJ1-6, with a weak D call TRBD1 (5 bases). The CDR3 contains 19 residues. Germline V lookup: CDR1 SEHNR, CDR2 FQNEAQ (reference sequence). V lost 5 bases, J lost 0 bases, and 20 bases lay in between. In nucleotides, the CDR3 is TGTGCCAGCAGCCCAGCGGAGGGACTCCTGAGCTCCTATAATTCACCCCTCCACTTT. Amino acids: CASSPAEGLLSSYNSPLHF.

The chain links TRBV10-3 to TRBJ1-5; TRBD1 is a possible D gene (6 bases). V was shortened by 4 bases and J by 9 bases, with 10 bases between the two germline ends. Germline CDR1 and CDR2: ENHRY and SYGVKD. The CDR3 runs 12 residues. As DNA, the CDR3 is TGTGCCATCAGTGGAGACAGGCGGCCCCAGCATTTT. Amino acid sequence: CAISGDRRPQHF.

This chain links TRBV9 with TRBJ2-6; 9 bases fit TRBD1. The CDR3 loop spans 18 amino acids. CDR1 and CDR2 from the germline V gene are SGDLS and YYNGEE. V was clipped by 4 bases and J by 1 base; unmatched bases: 9. The CDR3 spells CASSPSGTGFSGANVLTF. The CDR3 DNA is TGTGCCAGCAGCCCCTCCGGGACAGGGTTTTCTGGGGCCAACGTCCTGACTTTC.

This rearrangement joins TRBV5-1 to TRBJ2-1; the D is unclear. There are 13 residues in the CDR3. Germline CDR1 and CDR2: SGHRS and YFSETQ. The V gene lost 4 bases and the J gene lost 8 bases, with 13 bases spanning the gap. The CDR3 DNA follows: TGCGCCAGCAGCCCGACTGCCCCCCATGAGCAGTTCTTC. Translation: CASSPTAPHEQFF.

This clone has just one count. This chain uses TRBV14 with TRBJ1-5; TRBD1 is a possible D gene (5 bases). The germline V and J ends were trimmed by 5 bases and 4 bases, with 9 bases remaining between them. The V gene's germline CDR1 is SGHDN and CDR2 FVKESK. CDR3 length equals 13 residues. CDR3 protein: CASSRDGNQPQHF. As DNA, the CDR3 is TGTGCCAGCAGCAGGGACGGAAATCAGCCCCAGCATTTT.

This chain joins TRBV2 and TRBJ2-3; either TRBD1 or TRBD2 may fit D (5 bases each). The CDR3 is 15 residues long. Trimming removed 4 bases at V and 0 bases at J, with 11 bases between. Germline V CDR1 and CDR2: SNHLY, FYNNEI. The CDR3 here is CASSAGTSSTDTQYF. In DNA, the CDR3 is TGTGCCAGCAGTGCTGGGACCTCTAGCACAGATACGCAGTATTTT.

This rearrangement joins TRBV30 to TRBJ1-6, with unresolved D. Germline assignment: CDR1 GTSNPN and CDR2 SVGIG (reference sequence). This CDR3 is built from 17 residues. V was trimmed by 0 bases and J by 2 bases, leaving 14 bases between them. CDR3 residues: CAWSVTRRGPYNSPLHF. CDR3 nucleotide sequence: TGTGCCTGGAGTGTGACACGCAGAGGGCCCTATAATTCACCCCTCCACTTT.

As regards this clone: The sample has other DNA sequences that encode this CDR3 too. This chain links TRBV7-2 with TRBJ2-5; D ambiguous. This CDR3 is built from 13 residues. The V end lost 1 base, the J end lost 2 bases, and 5 bases lay between the germline ends. Per the germline V gene, CDR1 is SGHTA and CDR2 is FQGNSA. CDR3: CASSLGVQETQYF. The CDR3 DNA follows: TGTGCCAGCAGCTTAGGGGTTCAAGAGACCCAGTACTTC.

The sample holds many counts of this clone. The gene calls are TRBV7-2 and TRBJ1-2, with D maybe TRBD1 (6 bases). Germline V CDR1 and CDR2: SGHTA, FQGNSA. The V and J ends lost 5 bases and 4 bases respectively, with 17 bases between them. The CDR3 extends over 15 amino acids. CDR3 region: CASSQPRGGGYGYTF. Written as DNA, the CDR3 is TGTGCCAGCAGCCAGCCCAGGGGTGGTGGCTATGGCTACACCTTC. Filled out from reference TRBV7-2 and TRBJ1-2, the complete variable domain reads GAGVSQSPSNKVTEKGKDVELRCDPISGHTALYWYRQSLGQGLEFLIYFQGNSAPDKSGLPSDRFSAERTGGSVSTLTIQRTQQEDSAVYLCASSQPRGGGYGYTFGSGTRLTVV.

This chain joins TRBV21-1 and TRBJ1-5; TRBD1 reflects the table's D call only, with no check against the DNA. TRBV21-1 is reported as a pseudogene. The length of the CDR3 is 14 residues. The CDR3 reads CASTRTGDNQPQHF. In DNA form, the CDR3 reads TGTGCCAGCACCCGGACAGGGGACAATCAGCCCCAGCATTTT.